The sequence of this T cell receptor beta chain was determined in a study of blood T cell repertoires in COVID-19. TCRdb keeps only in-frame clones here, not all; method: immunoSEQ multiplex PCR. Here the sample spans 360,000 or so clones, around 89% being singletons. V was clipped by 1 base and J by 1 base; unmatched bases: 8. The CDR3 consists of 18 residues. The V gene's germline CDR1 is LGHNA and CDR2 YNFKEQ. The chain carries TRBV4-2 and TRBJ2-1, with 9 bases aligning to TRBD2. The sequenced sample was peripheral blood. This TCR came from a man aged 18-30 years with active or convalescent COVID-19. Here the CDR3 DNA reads TGTGCCAGCAGCCAAGCGGTCATGCGGGGGGGATCCTACAATGAGCAGTTCTTC. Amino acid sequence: CASSQAVMRGGSYNEQFF.